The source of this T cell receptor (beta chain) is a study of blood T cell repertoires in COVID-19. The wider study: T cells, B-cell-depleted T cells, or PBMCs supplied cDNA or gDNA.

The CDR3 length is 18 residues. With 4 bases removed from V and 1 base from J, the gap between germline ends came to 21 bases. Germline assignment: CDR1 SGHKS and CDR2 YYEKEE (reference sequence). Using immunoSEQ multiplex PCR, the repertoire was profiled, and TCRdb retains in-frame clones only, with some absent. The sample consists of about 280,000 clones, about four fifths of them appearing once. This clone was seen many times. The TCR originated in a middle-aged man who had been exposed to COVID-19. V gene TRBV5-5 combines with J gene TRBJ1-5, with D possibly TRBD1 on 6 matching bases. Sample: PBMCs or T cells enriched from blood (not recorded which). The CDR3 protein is CASSRAPTGQGSNQPQHF. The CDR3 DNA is TGTGCCAGCAGCCGGGCGCCAACAGGGCAGGGGAGCAATCAGCCCCAGCATTTT.